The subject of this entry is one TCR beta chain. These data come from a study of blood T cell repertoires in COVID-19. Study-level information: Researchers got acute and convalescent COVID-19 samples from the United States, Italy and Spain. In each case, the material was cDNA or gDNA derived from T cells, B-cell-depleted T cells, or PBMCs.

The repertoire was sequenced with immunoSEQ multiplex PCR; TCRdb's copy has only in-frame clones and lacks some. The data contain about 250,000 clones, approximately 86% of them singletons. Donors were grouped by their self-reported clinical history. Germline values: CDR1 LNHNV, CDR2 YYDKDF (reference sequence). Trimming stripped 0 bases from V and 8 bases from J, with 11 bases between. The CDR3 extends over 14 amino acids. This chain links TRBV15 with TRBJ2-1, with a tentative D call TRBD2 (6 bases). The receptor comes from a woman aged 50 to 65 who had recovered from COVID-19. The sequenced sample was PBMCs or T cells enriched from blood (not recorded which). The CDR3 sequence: CATSRDQLAYEQFF. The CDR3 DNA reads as TGTGCCACCAGCAGAGATCAACTAGCCTATGAGCAGTTCTTC.